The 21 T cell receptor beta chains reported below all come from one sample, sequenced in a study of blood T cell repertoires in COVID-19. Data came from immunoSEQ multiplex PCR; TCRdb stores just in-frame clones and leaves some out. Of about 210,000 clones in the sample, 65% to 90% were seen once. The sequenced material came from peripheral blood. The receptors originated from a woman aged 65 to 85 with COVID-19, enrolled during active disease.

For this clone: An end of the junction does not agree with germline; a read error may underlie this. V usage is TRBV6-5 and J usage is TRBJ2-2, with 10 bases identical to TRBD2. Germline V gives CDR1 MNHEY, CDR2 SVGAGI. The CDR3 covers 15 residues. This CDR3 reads CATSKREGYTGELFF. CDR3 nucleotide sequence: TGTGCCACCAGTAAGCGGGAGGGTTACACCGGGGAGCTGTTTTTT.

The CDR3 is CASSTTGVVAKNIQYF. Written as DNA, the CDR3 is TGTGCCAGCAGCACAACAGGGGTTGTTGCCAAAAACATTCAGTACTTC. V and J are TRBV28 and TRBJ2-4; 7 nucleotides align to TRBD1. The CDR3 is 16 residues long. Trimming at V came to 6 bases and at J to 1 base, leaving 9 bases not matched to a gene. Germline-derived CDR1 and CDR2 are MDHEN and SYDVKM. Based on the CDR3 plus reference TRBV28 and TRBJ2-4, the full variable domain is DVKVTQSSRYLVKRTGEKVFLECVQDMDHENMFWYRQDPGLGLRLIYFSYDVKMKEKGDIPEGYSVSREKKERFSLILESASTNQTSMYLCASSTTGVVAKNIQYFGAGTRLSVL.

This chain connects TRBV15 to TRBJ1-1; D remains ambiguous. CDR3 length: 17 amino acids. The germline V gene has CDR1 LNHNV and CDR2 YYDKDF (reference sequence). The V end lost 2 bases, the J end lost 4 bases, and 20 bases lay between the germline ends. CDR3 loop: CATSRITRSLGGTEAFF. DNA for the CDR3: TGTGCCACCAGCAGAATAACCAGATCCCTGGGAGGCACTGAAGCTTTCTTT.

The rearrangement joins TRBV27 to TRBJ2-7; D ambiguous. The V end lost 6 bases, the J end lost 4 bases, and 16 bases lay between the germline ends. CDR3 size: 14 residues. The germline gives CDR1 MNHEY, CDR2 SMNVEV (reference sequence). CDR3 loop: CASSPSGSKYEQYF. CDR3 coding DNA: TGTGCCAGCAGCCCATCAGGTTCCAAGTACGAGCAGTACTTC.

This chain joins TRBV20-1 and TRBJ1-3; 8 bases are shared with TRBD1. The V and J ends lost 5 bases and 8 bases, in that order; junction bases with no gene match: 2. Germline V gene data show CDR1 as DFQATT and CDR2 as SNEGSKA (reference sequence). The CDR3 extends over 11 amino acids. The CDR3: CSAGQGYTIYF. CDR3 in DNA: TGCAGTGCTGGACAGGGATACACCATATATTTT.

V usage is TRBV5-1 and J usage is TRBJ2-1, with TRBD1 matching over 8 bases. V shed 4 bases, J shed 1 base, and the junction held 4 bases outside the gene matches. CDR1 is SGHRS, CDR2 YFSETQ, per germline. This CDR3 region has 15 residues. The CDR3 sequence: CASSPGQGSYNEQFF. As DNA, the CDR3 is TGCGCCAGCAGCCCCGGACAGGGTTCCTACAATGAGCAGTTCTTC.

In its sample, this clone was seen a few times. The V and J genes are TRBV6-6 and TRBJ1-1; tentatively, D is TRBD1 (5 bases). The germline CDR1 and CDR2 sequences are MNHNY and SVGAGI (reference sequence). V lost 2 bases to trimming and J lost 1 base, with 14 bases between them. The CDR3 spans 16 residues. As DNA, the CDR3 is TGTGCCAGCAGTTACCCCCAGGGAGGTCAGAACACTGAAGCTTTCTTT. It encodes CASSYPQGGQNTEAFF.

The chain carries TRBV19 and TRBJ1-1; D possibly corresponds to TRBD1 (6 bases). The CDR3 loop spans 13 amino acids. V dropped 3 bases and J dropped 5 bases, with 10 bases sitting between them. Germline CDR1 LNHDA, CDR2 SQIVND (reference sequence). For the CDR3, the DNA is TGTGCCAGTAGTATGATGAGGGGGACTGAAGCTTTCTTT. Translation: CASSMMRGTEAFF.

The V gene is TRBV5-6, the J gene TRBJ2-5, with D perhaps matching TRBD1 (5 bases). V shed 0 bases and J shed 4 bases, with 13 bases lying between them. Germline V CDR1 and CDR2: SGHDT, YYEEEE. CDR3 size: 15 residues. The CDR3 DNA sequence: TGTGCCAGCAGCTTGGGCCAGGGTCGTCGAGAGACCCAGTACTTC. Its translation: CASSLGQGRRETQYF.

CDR3 sequence reads: CASRMDRGQGNTIYF. Written as DNA, the CDR3 is TGTGCCAGCAGAATGGACAGGGGGCAAGGAAACACCATATATTTT. This chain links TRBV5-8 with TRBJ1-3, with 11 bases lining up with TRBD1. There are 15 residues in the CDR3. Germline lookup yields CDR1 SGHTS and CDR2 YDEGEE. The ends lost 5 bases at V and 4 bases at J; junction bases unmatched: 5.

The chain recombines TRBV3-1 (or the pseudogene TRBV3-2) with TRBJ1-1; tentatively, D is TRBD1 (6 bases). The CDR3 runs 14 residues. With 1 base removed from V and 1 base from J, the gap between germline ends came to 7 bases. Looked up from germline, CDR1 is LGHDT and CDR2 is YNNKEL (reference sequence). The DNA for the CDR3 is TGTGCCAGCAGCCAAGGGACAGCGAACACTGAAGCTTTCTTT. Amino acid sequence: CASSQGTANTEAFF.

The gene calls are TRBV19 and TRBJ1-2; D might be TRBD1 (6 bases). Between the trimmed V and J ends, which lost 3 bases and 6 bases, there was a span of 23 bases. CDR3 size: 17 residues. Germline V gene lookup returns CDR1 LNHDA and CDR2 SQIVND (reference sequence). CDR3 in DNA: TGTGCCAGTAGTATCATACGTACGCGACAGGTTTTCAATGGCTACACCTTC. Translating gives CASSIIRTRQVFNGYTF.

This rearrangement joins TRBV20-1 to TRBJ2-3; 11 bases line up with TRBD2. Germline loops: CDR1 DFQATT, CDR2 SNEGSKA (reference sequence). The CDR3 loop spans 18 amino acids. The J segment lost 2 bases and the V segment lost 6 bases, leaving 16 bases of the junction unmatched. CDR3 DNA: TGCAGTGCCAGTTCTCCTCGCGGGACTAGCGGCATCACAGATACGCAGTATTTT. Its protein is CSASSPRGTSGITDTQYF.

The CDR3 region is CASSYRGPYYNEQFF. The DNA for the CDR3 is TGTGCCAGCAGTTATAGGGGTCCCTACTACAATGAGCAGTTCTTC. The J gene is TRBJ2-1, the V gene TRBV6-2 or TRBV6-3; weak D call: TRBD1 (5 bases). CDR3 length: 15 residues. Deletions cut 3 bases from V and 3 bases from J, with 12 bases between. CDR1 and CDR2 (germline): MNHEY, SVGEGT.

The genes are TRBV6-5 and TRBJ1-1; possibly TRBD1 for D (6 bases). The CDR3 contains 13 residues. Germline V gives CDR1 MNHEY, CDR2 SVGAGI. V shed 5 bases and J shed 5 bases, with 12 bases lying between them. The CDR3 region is CASSHIRGTEAFF. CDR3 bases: TGTGCCAGCAGTCATATTAGGGGGACTGAAGCTTTCTTT.

The CDR3 reads CASSAGQANYGYTF. The CDR3 DNA reads TGTGCCAGCAGCGCCGGCCAGGCCAACTATGGCTACACCTTC. The chain combines TRBV11-2 with TRBJ1-2, with D hard to call. V lost 5 bases, J lost 2 bases, and 12 bases lay in between. This CDR3 region has 14 residues. Germline V CDR1 and CDR2: SGHAT, FQNNGV. The full variable domain, with the rest looked up from reference TRBV11-2 and TRBJ1-2, is EAGVAQSPRYKIIEKRQSVAFWCNPISGHATLYWYQQILGQGPKLLIQFQNNGVVDDSQLPKDRFSAERLKGVDSTLKIQPAKLEDSAVYLCASSAGQANYGYTFGSGTRLTVV.

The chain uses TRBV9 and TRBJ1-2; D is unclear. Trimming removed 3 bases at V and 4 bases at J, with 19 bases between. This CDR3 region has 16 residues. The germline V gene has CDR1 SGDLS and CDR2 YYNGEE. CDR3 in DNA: TGTGCCAGCAGCGACCCCCTTTCGTTCGGTTTCTATGGCTACACCTTC. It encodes CASSDPLSFGFYGYTF.

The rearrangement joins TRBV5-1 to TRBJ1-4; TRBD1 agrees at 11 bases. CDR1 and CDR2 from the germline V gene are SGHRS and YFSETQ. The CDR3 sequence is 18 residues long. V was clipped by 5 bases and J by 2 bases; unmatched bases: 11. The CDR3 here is CASRPRTGGGETNEKLFF. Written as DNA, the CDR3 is TGCGCCAGCAGGCCCCGGACAGGGGGCGGTGAGACTAATGAAAAACTGTTTTTT.

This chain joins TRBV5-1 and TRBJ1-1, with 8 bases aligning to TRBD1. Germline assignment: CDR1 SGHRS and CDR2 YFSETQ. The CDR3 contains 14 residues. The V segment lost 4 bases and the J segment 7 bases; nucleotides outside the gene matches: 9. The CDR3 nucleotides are TGCGCCAGCAGCATGGGACAGGAAAGTTATGAAGCTTTCTTT. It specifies CASSMGQESYEAFF.

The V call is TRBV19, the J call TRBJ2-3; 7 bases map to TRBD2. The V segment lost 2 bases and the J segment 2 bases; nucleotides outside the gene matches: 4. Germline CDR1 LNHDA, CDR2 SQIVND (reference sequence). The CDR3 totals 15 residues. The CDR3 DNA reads TGTGCCAGTAGTATACCAGCGGGATACACAGATACGCAGTATTTT. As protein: CASSIPAGYTDTQYF.

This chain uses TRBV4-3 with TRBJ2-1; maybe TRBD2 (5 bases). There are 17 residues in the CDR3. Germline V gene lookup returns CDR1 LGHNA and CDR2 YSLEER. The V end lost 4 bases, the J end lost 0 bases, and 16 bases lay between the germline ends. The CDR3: CASSLVLSASSYNEQFF. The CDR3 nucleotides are TGCGCCAGCAGCCTAGTCCTTAGCGCGAGCTCCTACAATGAGCAGTTCTTC.